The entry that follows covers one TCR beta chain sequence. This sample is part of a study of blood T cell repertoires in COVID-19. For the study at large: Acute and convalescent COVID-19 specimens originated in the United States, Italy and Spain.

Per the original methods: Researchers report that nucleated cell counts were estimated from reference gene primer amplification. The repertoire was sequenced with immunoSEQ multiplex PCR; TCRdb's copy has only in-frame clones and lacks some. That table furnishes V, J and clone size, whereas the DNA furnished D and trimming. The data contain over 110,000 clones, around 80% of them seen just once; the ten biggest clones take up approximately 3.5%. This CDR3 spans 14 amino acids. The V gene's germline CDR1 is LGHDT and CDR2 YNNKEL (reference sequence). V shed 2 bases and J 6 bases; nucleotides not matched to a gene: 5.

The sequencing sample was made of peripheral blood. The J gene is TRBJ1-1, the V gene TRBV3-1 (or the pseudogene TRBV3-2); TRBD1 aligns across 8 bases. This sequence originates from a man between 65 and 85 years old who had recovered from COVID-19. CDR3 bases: TGTGCCAGCAGCCAACAGGGGGCGCGTTCTGAAGCTTTCTTT. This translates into CASSQQGARSEAFF.